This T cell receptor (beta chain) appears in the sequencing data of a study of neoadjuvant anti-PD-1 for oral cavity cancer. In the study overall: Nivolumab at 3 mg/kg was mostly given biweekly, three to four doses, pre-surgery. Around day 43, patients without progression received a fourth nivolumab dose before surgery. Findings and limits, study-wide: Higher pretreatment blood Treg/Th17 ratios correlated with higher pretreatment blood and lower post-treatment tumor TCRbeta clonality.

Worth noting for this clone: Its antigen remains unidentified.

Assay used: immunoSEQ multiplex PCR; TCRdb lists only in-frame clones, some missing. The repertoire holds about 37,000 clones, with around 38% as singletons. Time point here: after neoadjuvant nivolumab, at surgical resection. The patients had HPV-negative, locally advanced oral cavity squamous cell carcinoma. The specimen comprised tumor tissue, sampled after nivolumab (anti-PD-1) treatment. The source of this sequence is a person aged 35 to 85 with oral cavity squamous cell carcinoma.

This CDR3 reads CASSLAGRGDNEQFF. DNA of the CDR3: TGCGCCAGCAGCTTGGCCGGCAGGGGAGACAATGAGCAGTTCTTC. J is TRBJ2-1 and V is TRBV5-1; D is perhaps TRBD1 (6 bases). Germline CDR1 is SGHRS and CDR2 is YFSETQ. V was shortened by 0 bases and J by 5 bases, with 12 bases between the two germline ends. This CDR3 is built from 15 residues.